The text below deals with one T cell receptor (beta chain). This entry belongs to a study of T cell changes during pregnancy in multiple sclerosis. Profiled with immunoSEQ multiplex PCR; TCRdb holds only in-frame clones, not every one. Here the sample spans more than 90,000 clones, 92% being singletons. CDR1 and CDR2 (germline): SGDLS, YYNGEE. V lost 1 base and J lost 7; bases outside the gene matches: 12. This CDR3 contains 17 residues. This sequence was found in a female donor with multiple sclerosis, enrolled in a pregnancy study. The source was peripheral blood, collected after pregnancy. This chain uses TRBV9 with TRBJ2-2; 8 bases align to TRBD1. This chain's CDR3 is CASSVRRTGSKVGELFF. In nucleotides, the CDR3 is TGTGCCAGCAGCGTAAGACGGACAGGGTCCAAGGTCGGGGAGCTGTTTTTT.